Listed here are 2 T cell receptor beta chains from one sample, sequenced in a study of T cells after somatic rescue of genetic block. Profiled with immunoSEQ multiplex PCR; TCRdb holds only in-frame clones, not every one. The data show tens of thousands of clones, roughly 91% seen once. Source material: peripheral blood mononuclear cells (PBMCs). These receptors originate from a man in his thirties or forties.

The genes are TRBV28 and TRBJ1-1; D unresolved. Germline lookup yields CDR1 MDHEN and CDR2 SYDVKM. The CDR3 loop spans 15 amino acids. V shed 8 bases and J shed 0 bases, with 16 bases lying between them. CDR3 in DNA: TGTGCCAGCCGAAGCTGGGGATCAATGAACACTGAAGCTTTCTTT. This translates into CASRSWGSMNTEAFF.

The V gene is TRBV6-1, the J gene TRBJ2-1; 8 bases line up with TRBD1. This CDR3 is 15 amino acids long. Germline loops: CDR1 MNHNS, CDR2 SASEGT. After removal of 7 bases from V and 4 bases from J, the junction contained 9 bases not matched to a gene. Written as DNA, the CDR3 is TGTGCCAGCACTCCGACAGGGGTATGGTACAATGAGCAGTTCTTC. Amino acids: CASTPTGVWYNEQFF.